Each of the 10 T cell receptor beta chains below was sequenced from the same sample in a study of radiation and T cells in renal cell carcinoma. TCRdb's copy holds only in-frame clones and misses some; the assay was immunoSEQ multiplex PCR. The table lists about 90,000 clones, 84% of them singletons. Time point noted: blood 4 weeks post-SBRT, at nephrectomy. The treatment here: 15 Gy SBRT to primary tumor, nephrectomy 4 weeks later. Sequences were derived from blood, sampled from a patient whose treatment included radiotherapy and nephrectomy. These receptors all come from a man in his sixties with renal cell carcinoma.

This chain uses TRBV4-2 with TRBJ2-2, with 11 bases matching TRBD2. This CDR3 has 18 amino acids. Trimming cost V 0 bases and J 1 base; bases outside gene matches: 4. Germline values: CDR1 LGHNA, CDR2 YNFKEQ. CDR3 nucleotides: TGTGCCAGCAGCCAAGATCCGCTAGCGGGAGGGAACACCGGGGAGCTGTTTTTT. This translates into CASSQDPLAGGNTGELFF.

The chain recombines TRBV6-5 with TRBJ2-5; D might be TRBD1 (6 bases). Germline loops: CDR1 MNHEY, CDR2 SVGAGI. The CDR3 spans 12 residues. V was trimmed by 6 bases and J by 5 bases, leaving 10 bases between them. The CDR3 here is CASSPQGETQYF. CDR3 nucleotide sequence: TGTGCCAGCAGCCCCCAGGGGGAGACCCAGTACTTC.

The rearrangement joins TRBV5-1 to TRBJ2-5; D might be TRBD1 or TRBD2, each matching 6 bases. CDR1 is SGHRS and CDR2 is YFSETQ in the germline V gene. Deletions cut 0 bases from V and 5 bases from J, with 11 bases between. The CDR3 contains 14 residues. The CDR3 DNA reads as TGCGCCAGCAGCTTGGCTCAGGGGAGGGAGACCCAGTACTTC. Its translation: CASSLAQGRETQYF.

This sequence joins TRBV13 and TRBJ1-1, with 7 bases matching TRBD1. Germline CDR1 and CDR2: PRHDT and FYEKMQ (reference sequence). This CDR3 comprises 13 residues. With 4 bases clipped from V and 6 bases from J, the junction kept 5 bases outside the gene matches. The CDR3 protein is CASSSHRGAEAFF. CDR3 coding DNA: TGTGCCAGCAGCTCCCACAGGGGCGCTGAAGCTTTCTTT.

As regards this clone: In the same sample, other DNA sequences code for this CDR3. The CDR3 sequence is CASSRGQGLYEQYF. DNA of the CDR3: TGTGCCAGCAGTAGAGGGCAGGGGCTCTACGAGCAGTACTTC. The chain employs TRBV27 and TRBJ2-7; D perhaps matches TRBD1 (6 bases). Germline V CDR1 and CDR2: MNHEY, SMNVEV (reference sequence). The CDR3 runs to 14 residues. The ends were cut back, 5 bases at V and 3 bases at J, with 14 bases in the middle.

The rearrangement joins TRBV6-5 to TRBJ2-7; D is ambiguous. V lost 5 bases to trimming and J lost 1 base, with 9 bases between them. This CDR3 has 13 residues. Germline CDR1 is MNHEY and CDR2 is SVGAGI. The CDR3 coding sequence is TGTGCCAGCAGTCGTTCGGCTTCCTACGAGCAGTACTTC. Protein product: CASSRSASYEQYF.

This rearrangement joins TRBV28 to TRBJ2-2, with 13 bases lining up with TRBD2. In germline, CDR1 is MDHEN, CDR2 SYDVKM. Trimming removed 5 bases from V and 5 bases from J; junction bases left unmatched: 11. This CDR3 has 18 amino acids. The CDR3 loop is CASSPMTSGRFATGELFF. In DNA form, the CDR3 reads TGTGCCAGCAGTCCTATGACTAGCGGGAGGTTCGCGACCGGGGAGCTGTTTTTT.

This sequence joins TRBV10-1 and TRBJ2-2, with a possible D match to TRBD1 (6 bases). The V gene's germline CDR1 is WNHNN and CDR2 SYGVQD (reference sequence). V lost 4 bases, J lost 3 bases, and 6 bases lay in between. This CDR3 is built from 13 residues. The CDR3 DNA reads as TGCGCCAGCAGTGCAGGGGACACCGGGGAGCTGTTTTTT. This codes for CASSAGDTGELFF.

The genes are TRBV7-6 and TRBJ2-1; 16 bases line up with TRBD2. CDR3 size: 18 residues. In germline, CDR1 is SGHVS, CDR2 FNYEAQ. V gave up 5 bases and J gave up 5 bases; unmatched junction bases: 9. The chain's CDR3 is CASSTGLAGGRYNNEQFF. In DNA form, the CDR3 reads TGTGCCAGCAGCACGGGACTAGCGGGAGGGCGATACAACAATGAGCAGTTCTTC.

The gene calls are TRBV7-9 and TRBJ2-2; TRBD2 is a possible D gene (5 bases). Germline CDR1 SEHNR, CDR2 FQNEAQ (reference sequence). V lost 8 bases and J 5 bases, leaving 15 bases between the germline ends. The CDR3 runs 14 residues. CDR3 in amino acids: CASGLPPGTGELFF. CDR3 nucleotides: TGTGCCAGCGGATTACCGCCGGGGACCGGGGAGCTGTTTTTT.